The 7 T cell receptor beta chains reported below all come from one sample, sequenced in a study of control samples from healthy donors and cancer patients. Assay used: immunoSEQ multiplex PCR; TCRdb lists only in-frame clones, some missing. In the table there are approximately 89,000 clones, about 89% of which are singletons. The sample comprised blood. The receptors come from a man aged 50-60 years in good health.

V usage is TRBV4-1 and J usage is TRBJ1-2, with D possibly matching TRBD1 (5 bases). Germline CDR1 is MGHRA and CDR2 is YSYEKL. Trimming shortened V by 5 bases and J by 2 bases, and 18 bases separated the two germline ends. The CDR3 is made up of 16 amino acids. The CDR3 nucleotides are TGCGCCAGCAGCGAAGCACCGGGACTGAGAAACTATGGCTACACCTTC. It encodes CASSEAPGLRNYGYTF.

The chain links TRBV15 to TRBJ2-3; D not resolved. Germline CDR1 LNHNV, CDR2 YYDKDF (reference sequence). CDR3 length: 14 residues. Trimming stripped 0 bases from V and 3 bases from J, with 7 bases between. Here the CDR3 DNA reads TGTGCCACCAGCAGAGATCAGGAGACAGATACGCAGTATTTT. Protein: CATSRDQETDTQYF.

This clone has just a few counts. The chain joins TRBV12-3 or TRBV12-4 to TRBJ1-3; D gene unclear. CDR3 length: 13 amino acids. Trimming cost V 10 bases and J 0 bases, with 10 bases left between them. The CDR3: CATTINSGNTIYF. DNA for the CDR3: TGTGCCACCACAATCAACTCTGGAAACACCATATATTTT.

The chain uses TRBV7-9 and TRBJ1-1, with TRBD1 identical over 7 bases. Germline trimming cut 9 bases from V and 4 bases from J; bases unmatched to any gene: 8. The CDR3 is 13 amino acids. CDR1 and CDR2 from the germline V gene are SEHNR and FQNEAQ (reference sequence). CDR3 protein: CASRQGFATEAFF. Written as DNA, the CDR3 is TGTGCCAGTAGACAGGGCTTTGCCACTGAAGCTTTCTTT.

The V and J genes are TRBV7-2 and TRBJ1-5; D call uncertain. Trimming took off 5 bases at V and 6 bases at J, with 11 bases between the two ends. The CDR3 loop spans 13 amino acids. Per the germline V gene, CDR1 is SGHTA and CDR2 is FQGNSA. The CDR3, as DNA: TGTGCCAGCAGCATGCACCTTAGTCAGCCCCAGCATTTT. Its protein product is CASSMHLSQPQHF.

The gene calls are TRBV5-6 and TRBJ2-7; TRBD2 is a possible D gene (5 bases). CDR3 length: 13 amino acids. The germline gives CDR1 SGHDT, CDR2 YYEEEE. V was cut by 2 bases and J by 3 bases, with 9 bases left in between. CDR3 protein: CASSFGEIYEQYF. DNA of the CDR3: TGTGCCAGCAGCTTCGGGGAAATCTACGAGCAGTACTTC.

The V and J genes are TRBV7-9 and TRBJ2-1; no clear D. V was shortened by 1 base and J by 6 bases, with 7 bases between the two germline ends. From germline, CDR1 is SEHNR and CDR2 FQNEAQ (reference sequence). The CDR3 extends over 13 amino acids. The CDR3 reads CASSLVSSNEQFF. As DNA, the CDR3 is TGTGCCAGCAGCTTAGTTAGTAGCAATGAGCAGTTCTTC.